This TCR beta chain was recorded in a study of early T cells in non-severe SARS-CoV-2 infection. Study details: Unsorted whole blood bulk RNA was sequenced, with unpaired chains. Study observations and caveats: VDJdb-based annotation leaned toward anti-spike CD8 responses and missed private and CD4 specificities.

Researchers tagged individual cDNA molecules with unique molecular identifiers. TCRdb reprocessed the 5' RACE reads via MiXCR and lists one record per CDR3 protein. The data show tens of thousands of distinct CDR3 sequences, roughly 4.2% seen once. This clonotype was counted ten times or more. The antigen remains unidentified. The junction differs from germline at one of its ends, possibly a read error. Germline-derived CDR1 and CDR2 are MDHEN and SYDVKM. This CDR3 is 17 amino acids long. The sequence came from an adult who was a healthcare worker with PCR-confirmed SARS-CoV-2 infection or an uninfected control (not recorded which). This chain joins TRBV28 and TRBJ1-5; TRBD1 matches 9 bases. Specimen: whole blood. The CDR3 loop reads CASSLWTGAGSNQPQHF. DNA for the CDR3: TGTGCCAGCAGTCTATGGACAGGGGCGGGTAGCAATCAGCCCCAGCATTTT.